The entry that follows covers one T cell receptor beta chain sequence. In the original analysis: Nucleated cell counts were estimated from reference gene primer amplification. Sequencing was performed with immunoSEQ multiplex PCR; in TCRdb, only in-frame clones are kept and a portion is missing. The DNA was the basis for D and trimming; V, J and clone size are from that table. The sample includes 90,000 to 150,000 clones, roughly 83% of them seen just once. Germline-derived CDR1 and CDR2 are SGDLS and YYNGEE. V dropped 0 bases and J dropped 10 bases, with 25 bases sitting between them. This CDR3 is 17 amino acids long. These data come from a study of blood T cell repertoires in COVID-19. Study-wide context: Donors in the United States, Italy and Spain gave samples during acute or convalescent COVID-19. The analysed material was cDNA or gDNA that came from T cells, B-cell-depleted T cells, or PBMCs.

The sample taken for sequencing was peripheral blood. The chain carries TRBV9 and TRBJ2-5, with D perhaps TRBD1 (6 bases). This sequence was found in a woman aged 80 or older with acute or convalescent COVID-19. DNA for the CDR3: TGTGCCAGCAGCGTAGGAGACGCCAGGGGCAACCCGTGGAGCCAGTACTTC. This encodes CASSVGDARGNPWSQYF.